This entry describes one TCR beta chain. The sample comes from a study of blood T cell repertoires in COVID-19. The germline V gene encodes CDR1 SGHNT and CDR2 YENEEA. Trimming took 6 bases from V and 0 from J, leaving 10 bases between them. CDR3 length: 14 amino acids. Clones were sequenced by immunoSEQ multiplex PCR, and TCRdb holds only the in-frame ones, with some missing. The top ten hold approximately 4% of the sample, which has approximately 210,000 clones, roughly 84% seen once. The V and J genes are TRBV11-3 and TRBJ2-3, with D maybe TRBD2 (6 bases). What was sequenced was peripheral blood. The sequence came from a woman at least 80 years old with acute or convalescent COVID-19. The CDR3 here is CASRVGLSTDTQYF. The DNA for the CDR3 is TGTGCCAGCAGGGTGGGACTGAGCACAGATACGCAGTATTTT.